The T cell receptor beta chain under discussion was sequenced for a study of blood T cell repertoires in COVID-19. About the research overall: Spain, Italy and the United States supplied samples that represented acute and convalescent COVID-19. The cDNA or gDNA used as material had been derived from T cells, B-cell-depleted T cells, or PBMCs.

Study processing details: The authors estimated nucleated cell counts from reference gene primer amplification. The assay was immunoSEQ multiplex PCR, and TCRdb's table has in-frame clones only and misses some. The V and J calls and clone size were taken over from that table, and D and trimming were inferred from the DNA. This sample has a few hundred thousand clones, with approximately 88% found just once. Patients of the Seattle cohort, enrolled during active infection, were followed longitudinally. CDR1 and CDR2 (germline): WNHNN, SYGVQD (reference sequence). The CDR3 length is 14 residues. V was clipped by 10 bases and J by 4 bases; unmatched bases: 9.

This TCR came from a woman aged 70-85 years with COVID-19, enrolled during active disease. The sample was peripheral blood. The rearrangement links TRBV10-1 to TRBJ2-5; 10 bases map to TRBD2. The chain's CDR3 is CATGTSGRGETQYF. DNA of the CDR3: TGCGCCACCGGTACAAGCGGGAGGGGAGAGACCCAGTACTTC.